This passage covers 29 T cell receptor beta chains from one sample sequenced in a study of blood T cell repertoires in COVID-19. The protocol was immunoSEQ multiplex PCR, while the TCRdb copy is restricted to in-frame clones and leaves out a portion. The table lists a few hundred thousand clones, roughly 85% of them singletons. Sequenced input: PBMCs or T cells enriched from blood (not recorded which). All receptors come from a man in his thirties or forties who had recovered from COVID-19.

CDR3 bases: TGTGCCAGCAGCTTAGGTAGCTCCACGTACACCTACGAGCAGTACTTC. Translating gives CASSLGSSTYTYEQYF. The V call is TRBV7-2, the J call TRBJ2-7; no clear D. Deletions cut 1 base from V and 2 bases from J, with 15 bases between. The germline CDR1 and CDR2 sequences are SGHTA and FQGNSA. The CDR3 has 16 residues.

This clone was picked up one time. The gene calls are TRBV6-5 and TRBJ1-2, with D perhaps TRBD1 (5 bases). The germline V gene encodes CDR1 MNHEY and CDR2 SVGAGI. The CDR3 spans 15 residues. Trimming cost V 2 bases and J 5 bases, with 15 bases left between them. The CDR3 DNA reads as TGTGCCAGCAGTTACAATCCGGACACCCAATATGGCTACACCTTC. This gives the protein CASSYNPDTQYGYTF.

As regards this clone: The junction departs from the called germline gene at one end, perhaps through a read error. Other DNA sequences in the sample encode the same CDR3. The V call is TRBV19, the J call TRBJ1-2, with D tentatively TRBD1 (6 bases). The length of the CDR3 is 15 residues. Germline lookup yields CDR1 LNHDA and CDR2 SQIVND (reference sequence). The CDR3 spells CASSGRTATLDGYTF. The CDR3 DNA follows: TGTGCCAGTAGTGGTAGGACAGCAACTTTGGATGGTTACACCTTC. Combining the CDR3 with reference TRBV19 and TRBJ1-2 gives the whole variable domain DGGITQSPKYLFRKEGQNVTLSCEQNLNHDAMYWYRQDPGQGLRLIYYSQIVNDFQKGDIAEGYSVSREKKESFPLTVTSAQKNPTAFYLCASSGRTATLDGYTFGSGTRLTVV.

The genes are TRBV25-1 and TRBJ1-2; D ambiguous. From germline, CDR1 is MGHDK and CDR2 SYGVNS. V lost 0 bases, J lost 8 bases, and 13 bases lay in between. The CDR3 length is 14 residues. The CDR3 sequence: CASSEYGRIVGYTF. Here the CDR3 DNA reads TGTGCCAGCAGTGAATATGGGAGGATTGTCGGCTACACCTTC.

V and J are TRBV10-1 and TRBJ2-3; weak D call: TRBD2 (5 bases). V was shortened by 8 bases and J by 11 bases, with 17 bases between the two germline ends. The CDR3 consists of 12 residues. CDR1 and CDR2 (germline): WNHNN, SYGVQD (reference sequence). CDR3 sequence: CASGYPRRGQYF. In DNA, the CDR3 is TGCGCCAGCGGTTACCCTCGACGGGGGCAGTATTTT.

The J gene is TRBJ1-1, the V gene TRBV10-2; possibly TRBD1 for D (5 bases). This CDR3 has 14 residues. V was clipped by 3 bases and J by 0 bases, with 8 bases between them. Germline CDR1 reads WSHSY; CDR2 reads SAAADI. The CDR3 is CASSETGMNTEAFF. The DNA for the CDR3 is TGCGCCAGCAGTGAAACAGGCATGAACACTGAAGCTTTCTTT.

This clone was detected once. Possible read error: a much larger clone is one base away. CDR3 in DNA: TGTGCCAGCAGCTTGGGACAGGGGTATGGCTACACCTTC. This codes for CASSLGQGYGYTF. The chain joins TRBV7-8 to TRBJ1-2; TRBD1 matches 10 bases. The CDR3 runs to 13 residues. V lost 3 bases and J lost 5; bases outside the gene matches: 0. CDR1 is SGHVS and CDR2 is FQNEAQ in the germline V gene.

The V call is TRBV7-7, the J call TRBJ1-3, with D unclear. The CDR3 totals 15 residues. From germline, CDR1 is SSHAT and CDR2 FNYEAQ (reference sequence). DNA for the CDR3: TGTGCTAGCCCCCGGAGAGGGAGCCCTGGAAACACCATATATTTT. This encodes CASPRRGSPGNTIYF.

The rearrangement links TRBV9 to TRBJ1-1; D unresolved. Germline V gene lookup returns CDR1 SGDLS and CDR2 YYNGEE. V lost 0 bases and J 3 bases, leaving 6 bases between the germline ends. CDR3 size: 13 residues. CDR3 DNA sequence: TGTGCCAGCAGCGTAGTTTCGGACACTGAAGCTTTCTTT. This gives the protein CASSVVSDTEAFF.

The gene calls are TRBV5-1 and TRBJ2-6, with TRBD1 as a possible D gene (5 bases). Germline-derived CDR1 and CDR2 are SGHRS and YFSETQ. The CDR3 is 16 amino acids. V lost 2 bases and J 0 bases, leaving 9 bases between the germline ends. CDR3 sequence: CASSLWGSSGANVLTF. As DNA, the CDR3 is TGCGCCAGCAGCTTATGGGGCAGCTCTGGGGCCAACGTCCTGACTTTC. Supplemented by reference TRBV5-1 and TRBJ2-6, the full variable domain reads KAGVTQTPRYLIKTRGQQVTLSCSPISGHRSVSWYQQTPGQGLQFLFEYFSETQRNKGNFPGRFSGRQFSNSRSEMNVSTLELGDSALYLCASSLWGSSGANVLTFGAGSRLTVL.

V usage is TRBV19 and J usage is TRBJ2-2; D is possibly TRBD1 (5 bases). Germline-derived CDR1 and CDR2 are LNHDA and SQIVND (reference sequence). CDR3 length equals 15 residues. The ends were cut back, 0 bases at V and 5 bases at J, with 10 bases in the middle. The CDR3 loop is CASSIDDSWTGELFF. In DNA form, the CDR3 reads TGTGCCAGTAGTATAGACGACAGCTGGACCGGGGAGCTGTTTTTT.

CDR3 residues: CASTIEGAAATF. The DNA of the CDR3 is TGTGCCAGCACGATCGAGGGGGCTGCCGCCACCTTC. This chain links TRBV12-3 or TRBV12-4 with TRBJ1-2; TRBD1 aligns across 7 bases. V was pared by 7 bases and J by 13 bases, with 12 bases of the junction left unmatched. This CDR3 is 12 amino acids long.

This chain uses TRBV30 with TRBJ2-7; 9 bases agree with TRBD1. The CDR3 extends over 15 amino acids. Germline-derived CDR1 and CDR2 are GTSNPN and SVGIG (reference sequence). Trimming cost V 0 bases and J 3 bases; bases outside gene matches: 6. CDR3 bases: TGTGCCTGGAGTGTAGGGACAGGGAAGAACTACGAGCAGTACTTC. Amino acid sequence: CAWSVGTGKNYEQYF.

The V gene is TRBV11-2, the J gene TRBJ2-3; TRBD1 matches at 7 bases. The germline CDR1 and CDR2 sequences are SGHAT and FQNNGV. The CDR3 has 14 residues. J lost 2 bases, V lost 5 bases, and 4 bases had no gene match. The CDR3: CASSPDRATDTQYF. The CDR3 DNA reads TGTGCCAGCAGCCCTGACAGGGCCACAGATACGCAGTATTTT.

The chain has TRBV5-1 and TRBJ1-1, with a weak D call TRBD1 (5 bases). The CDR3 is made up of 14 amino acids. CDR1 and CDR2 from the germline V gene are SGHRS and YFSETQ. Trimming took 0 bases from V and 7 from J, leaving 13 bases between them. In DNA form, the CDR3 reads TGCGCCAGCAGCTTGGCGGCGACAGCTCATGAAGCTTTCTTT. As protein: CASSLAATAHEAFF.

The CDR3 loop reads CASSGTDRSGELFF. The CDR3 nucleotides read TGTGCCAGCAGTGGGACCGACAGGTCCGGGGAGCTGTTTTTT. This chain joins TRBV25-1 and TRBJ2-2; a weak D match, TRBD1 (6 bases). Per germline, CDR1 MGHDK and CDR2 SYGVNS. Trimming cost V 4 bases and J 6 bases, with 12 bases left between them. This CDR3 is 14 amino acids long.

The V call is TRBV11-2, the J call TRBJ2-6, with D maybe TRBD1 (5 bases). This CDR3 is built from 15 residues. Germline loops: CDR1 SGHAT, CDR2 FQNNGV. Trimming pared 5 bases from V and 2 bases from J, leaving 10 bases between. The CDR3 spells CASSPRVAGANVLTF. In DNA form, the CDR3 reads TGTGCCAGCAGCCCCAGGGTGGCTGGGGCCAACGTCCTGACTTTC.

The chain joins TRBV2 to TRBJ2-7; D is possibly TRBD1 (6 bases). Germline values: CDR1 SNHLY, CDR2 FYNNEI. CDR3 length: 14 amino acids. V lost 6 bases and J lost 4, with 16 bases in between. CDR3 loop: CASRVSRDIYEQYF. CDR3 DNA: TGTGCCAGCAGGGTTTCCCGGGACATTTACGAGCAGTACTTC.

This chain connects TRBV20-1 to TRBJ2-7; 8 nucleotides align to TRBD1. Looked up from germline, CDR1 is DFQATT and CDR2 is SNEGSKA (reference sequence). The trim removed 3 bases at V and 0 bases at J, leaving 10 bases unmatched. The CDR3 covers 16 residues. The CDR3 DNA sequence: TGCAGTGCTAGTAAGCGCCGGACAGGGATCTCCTACGAGCAGTACTTC. Protein sequence: CSASKRRTGISYEQYF.

This chain uses TRBV30 with TRBJ2-3; the match to TRBD2 covers 14 bases. This CDR3 contains 15 residues. V shed 4 bases and J 3 bases; nucleotides not matched to a gene: 3. Germline lookup yields CDR1 GTSNPN and CDR2 SVGIG (reference sequence). The CDR3 DNA sequence: TGTGCCTGGAACCGACTAGCGGGGGGGACAGATACGCAGTATTTT. Its protein is CAWNRLAGGTDTQYF.

The rearrangement uses TRBV6-5 and TRBJ2-7; the match to TRBD1 covers 7 bases. V dropped 5 bases and J dropped 2; count of bases not matched to a gene: 3. The CDR3 runs 13 residues. Germline values: CDR1 MNHEY, CDR2 SVGAGI. For the CDR3, the DNA is TGTGCCAGCAGTCTGCAGGGGGCCTACGAGCAGTACTTC. Translated, it gives CASSLQGAYEQYF.

This clone was seen more than once but under ten times. The chain is built from TRBV6-5 and TRBJ2-1; a weak D match, TRBD1 (6 bases). V lost 5 bases and J lost 13, with 18 bases in between. Germline V gene sequence: CDR1 MNHEY, CDR2 SVGAGI. The CDR3 totals 13 residues. The CDR3 region is CASSPTQGSGQFF. CDR3 DNA sequence: TGTGCCAGCAGTCCGACGCAGGGGTCTGGACAGTTCTTC.

The rearrangement joins TRBV7-3 to TRBJ2-5, with 7 bases identical to TRBD1. With V trimmed by 5 bases and J by 5 bases, 11 bases remained unmatched. The CDR3 contains 15 residues. Germline assignment: CDR1 SGHTA and CDR2 FQGTGA. The CDR3 sequence: CASSPTTGARETQYF. The CDR3 DNA follows: TGTGCCAGCAGCCCTACAACAGGGGCGCGGGAGACCCAGTACTTC.

V is TRBV4-1 and J is TRBJ1-5; 8 bases line up with TRBD1. V lost 4 bases, J lost 7 bases, and 9 bases stayed unmatched. The CDR3 consists of 15 residues. Germline CDR1 MGHRA, CDR2 YSYEKL. The CDR3 spells CASSRGQGPKQPQHF. CDR3 coding DNA: TGCGCCAGCAGCCGCGGACAGGGTCCCAAACAGCCCCAGCATTTT.

This clone was observed a single time. The chain links TRBV4-1 to TRBJ1-6; 12 bases are shared with TRBD1. Looked up from germline, CDR1 is MGHRA and CDR2 is YSYEKL. The J segment lost 15 bases and the V segment lost 2 bases, leaving 8 bases of the junction unmatched. The CDR3 totals 15 residues. This CDR3 is CASSQPGTGGRHLHF. The CDR3, as DNA: TGCGCCAGCAGCCAACCCGGGACAGGGGGCAGGCACCTCCACTTT.

The CDR3 sequence: CASSTDRDREAFF. CDR3 in DNA: TGTGCCAGCAGCACAGACCGGGACAGAGAAGCTTTCTTT. The J gene is TRBJ1-1, the V gene TRBV7-2, with 7 bases lining up with TRBD1. With V trimmed by 5 bases and J by 8 bases, 8 bases remained unmatched. The CDR3 covers 13 residues. The V gene's germline CDR1 is SGHTA and CDR2 FQGNSA.

This chain connects TRBV9 to TRBJ2-7; the match to TRBD1 covers 8 bases. Trimming cost V 0 bases and J 0 bases; bases outside gene matches: 2. Germline V gives CDR1 SGDLS, CDR2 YYNGEE. The CDR3 spans 15 residues. CDR3 in amino acids: CASSVGQGTSYEQYF. DNA of the CDR3: TGTGCCAGCAGCGTAGGACAGGGGACCTCCTACGAGCAGTACTTC.

The table lists this clone with a few counts. The gene calls are TRBV3-1 (or the pseudogene TRBV3-2) and TRBJ2-5, with TRBD1 matching 11 bases. Germline-derived CDR1 and CDR2 are LGHDT and YNNKEL (reference sequence). V was pared by 1 base and J by 5 bases, with 3 bases of the junction left unmatched. The CDR3 loop spans 15 amino acids. The DNA of the CDR3 is TGTGCCAGCAGCCAAGGGACAGGGGGCTGGGAGACCCAGTACTTC. Its protein is CASSQGTGGWETQYF.

V and J are TRBV5-1 and TRBJ1-1, with D maybe TRBD1 (5 bases). Germline V gene data show CDR1 as SGHRS and CDR2 as YFSETQ. The CDR3 is 14 residues long. V was trimmed by 4 bases and J by 2 bases, leaving 12 bases between them. CDR3 sequence (DNA): TGCGCCAGCAGCAGGCAAGGGGAAAACACTGAAGCTTTCTTT. Translation: CASSRQGENTEAFF.